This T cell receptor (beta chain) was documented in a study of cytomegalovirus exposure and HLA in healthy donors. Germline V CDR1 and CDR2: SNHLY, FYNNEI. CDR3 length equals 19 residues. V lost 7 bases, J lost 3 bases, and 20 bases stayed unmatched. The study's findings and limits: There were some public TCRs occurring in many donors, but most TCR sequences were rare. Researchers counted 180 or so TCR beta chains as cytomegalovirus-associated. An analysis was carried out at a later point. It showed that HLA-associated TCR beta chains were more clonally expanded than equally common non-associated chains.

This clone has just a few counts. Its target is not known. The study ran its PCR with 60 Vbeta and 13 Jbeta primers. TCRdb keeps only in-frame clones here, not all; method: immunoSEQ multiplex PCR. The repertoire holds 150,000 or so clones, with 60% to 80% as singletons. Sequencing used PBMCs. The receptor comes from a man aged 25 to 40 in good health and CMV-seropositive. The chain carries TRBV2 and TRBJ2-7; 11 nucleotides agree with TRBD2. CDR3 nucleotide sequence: TGTGCCAGCACCCAGCCACGGACTAGCGGGTCACGGGGACACTACGAGCAGTACTTC. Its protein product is CASTQPRTSGSRGHYEQYF.